These 28 T cell receptor beta chains came from one sample sequenced in a study of shared clonotypes between healthy human individuals. Assay used: immunoSEQ multiplex PCR; TCRdb lists only in-frame clones, some missing. The sample records about 2.4 million clones, 80% to 95% being singletons. The sample consisted of naive CD4+ T cells from PBMCs. Subset in this sample: CD45RA+ positively selected. The receptors here all came from a man aged 18 to 35 in good health. Some clones in this sample may be carry-over from other donors' samples.

This clone was picked up one time. This chain links TRBV28 with TRBJ2-7, with D tentatively TRBD2 (7 bases). The germline V gene encodes CDR1 MDHEN and CDR2 SYDVKM. This CDR3 is 24 amino acids long. Trimming removed 2 bases from V and 3 bases from J, with 41 bases in between. The CDR3 spells CASSLRRQVASPDPYGGRNYEQYF. CDR3 nucleotides: TGTGCCAGCAGTTTACGTAGACAGGTAGCATCGCCGGATCCTTATGGCGGGAGAAACTACGAGCAGTACTTC.

V is TRBV11-2 and J is TRBJ1-2, with D possibly TRBD1 on 6 matching bases. The CDR3 is 15 amino acids. Germline values: CDR1 SGHAT, CDR2 FQNNGV. The V end was cut by 4 bases, the J end by 8 bases, with 20 bases between. The CDR3 DNA follows: TGTGCCAGCAGCTCTTACAGGGCGCGGTCTTACGGCTACACCTTC. Translating it yields CASSSYRARSYGYTF.

This chain joins TRBV6-5 and TRBJ2-7; D may be TRBD1 (6 bases). Germline values: CDR1 MNHEY, CDR2 SVGAGI. Trimming took 2 bases from V and 4 from J, leaving 12 bases between them. The CDR3 runs to 14 residues. The CDR3, as DNA: TGTGCCAGCAGTTACGGACAGCAGAAATACGAGCAGTACTTC. Residues: CASSYGQQKYEQYF.

This clone was seen a handful of times. This sequence joins TRBV7-2 and TRBJ2-5; TRBD1 matches at 8 bases. Unmatched junction bases numbered 10, after V lost 5 bases and J lost 2 bases. The CDR3 totals 16 residues. Germline CDR1 reads SGHTA; CDR2 reads FQGNSA. The CDR3 region is CASSLYDRGGQETQYF. The CDR3 nucleotides read TGTGCCAGCAGCCTCTATGACAGGGGAGGACAAGAGACCCAGTACTTC.

The chain links TRBV30 to TRBJ1-1; tentative D call: TRBD1 (6 bases). The germline V gene has CDR1 GTSNPN and CDR2 SVGIG (reference sequence). V lost 7 bases, J lost 4 bases, and 22 bases lay in between. The CDR3 contains 15 residues. CDR3 coding DNA: TGTGCCTTTACCGAGAGGGGGGCGCGGGGCACTGAAGCTTTCTTT. Amino acids: CAFTERGARGTEAFF.

In its sample, this clone was seen once. The chain recombines TRBV28 with TRBJ2-7; no definite D call. Germline V gives CDR1 MDHEN, CDR2 SYDVKM. Trimming took off 3 bases at V and 6 bases at J, with 6 bases between the two ends. The CDR3 covers 11 residues. CDR3 coding DNA: TGTGCCAGCAGTTTCAGTGCCGAGCAGTACTTC. Its protein product is CASSFSAEQYF.

V is TRBV25-1 and J is TRBJ1-4; maybe TRBD1 (6 bases). The germline V gene has CDR1 MGHDK and CDR2 SYGVNS. The CDR3 loop spans 15 amino acids. V was cut by 3 bases and J by 0 bases, with 8 bases left in between. The CDR3 DNA reads as TGTGCCAGCAGTGACTGGACAGCAACTAATGAAAAACTGTTTTTT. Residues: CASSDWTATNEKLFF.

This clone was counted once. The J gene is TRBJ2-2, the V gene TRBV6-5, with unresolved D. V lost 7 bases and J lost 5, with 14 bases in between. The CDR3 length is 14 residues. CDR1 is MNHEY and CDR2 is SVGAGI in the germline V gene. The CDR3 DNA follows: TGTGCCAGCAAACCCGGGTCGGTAACCGGGGAGCTGTTTTTT. It is translated as CASKPGSVTGELFF.

This chain links TRBV30 with TRBJ2-1; D not certain. The germline gives CDR1 GTSNPN, CDR2 SVGIG (reference sequence). V lost 4 bases, J lost 0 bases, and 7 bases lay in between. The CDR3 is 13 residues long. The CDR3 bases are TGTGCCTGGAATCCCGGCTCCTACAATGAGCAGTTCTTC. Translated: CAWNPGSYNEQFF.

The gene calls are TRBV19 and TRBJ1-2; TRBD1 agrees at 8 bases. Germline V gene data show CDR1 as LNHDA and CDR2 as SQIVND (reference sequence). The trim removed 7 bases at V and 8 bases at J, leaving 6 bases unmatched. This CDR3 is 12 amino acids long. This chain's CDR3 is CASTQGARGYTF. CDR3 nucleotides: TGTGCCAGTACCCAGGGGGCAAGGGGCTACACCTTC.

This CDR3 is CASSELWADDEQYF. The CDR3 nucleotides are TGTGCCAGCAGTGAATTGTGGGCCGATGACGAGCAGTACTTC. The chain has TRBV25-1 and TRBJ2-7, with D uncertain. There are 14 residues in the CDR3. V shed 1 base and J shed 5 bases, with 12 bases lying between them. From germline, CDR1 is MGHDK and CDR2 SYGVNS.

Concerning this clone: Other DNA sequences of this sample code for an identical CDR3. The chain couples TRBV7-2 to TRBJ1-5; no clear D gene. V dropped 0 bases and J dropped 7 bases, with 4 bases sitting between them. The CDR3 covers 12 residues. Germline CDR1 reads SGHTA; CDR2 reads FQGNSA. CDR3: CASSLALQPQHF. CDR3 in DNA: TGTGCCAGCAGCTTAGCGTTACAGCCCCAGCATTTT.

This rearrangement joins TRBV7-3 to TRBJ2-7; perhaps TRBD2 as D (5 bases). V was pared by 3 bases and J by 8 bases, with 11 bases between. Germline V lookup: CDR1 SGHTA, CDR2 FQGTGA. The length of the CDR3 is 12 residues. The CDR3 bases are TGTGCCAGCAGCTTCGGCGGGTCCAAGCAGTACTTC. Encoded protein: CASSFGGSKQYF. Full variable domain (rest looked up from reference TRBV7-3 and TRBJ2-7): GAGVSQTPSNKVTEKGKYVELRCDPISGHTALYWYRQSLGQGPEFLIYFQGTGAADDSGLPNDRFFAVRPEGSVSTLKIQRTERGDSAVYLCASSFGGSKQYFGPGTRLTVT.

This chain connects TRBV5-1 to TRBJ2-1; 8 bases are a match to TRBD1. The CDR3 has 16 residues. V was clipped by 0 bases and J by 6 bases; unmatched bases: 8. Looked up from germline, CDR1 is SGHRS and CDR2 is YFSETQ. The chain's CDR3 is CASSLEGQGFGNEQFF. The CDR3 nucleotides are TGCGCCAGCAGCTTGGAAGGACAGGGTTTTGGCAATGAGCAGTTCTTC.

The chain employs TRBV29-1 and TRBJ1-2, with TRBD1 as a possible D gene (6 bases). This CDR3 is built from 15 residues. Germline assignment: CDR1 SQVTM and CDR2 ANQGSEA. V was pared by 0 bases and J by 5 bases, with 16 bases between. The CDR3 spells CSVEEGGAAGYGYTF. Written as DNA, the CDR3 is TGCAGCGTTGAAGAGGGGGGGGCGGCTGGATATGGCTACACCTTC.

V and J are TRBV28 and TRBJ2-2; no definite D call. Trimming shortened V by 2 bases and J by 8 bases, and 6 bases separated the two germline ends. Germline lookup yields CDR1 MDHEN and CDR2 SYDVKM. The CDR3 is made up of 12 amino acids. The CDR3 bases are TGTGCCAGCAGTTTACTTTTAGGGGAGCTGTTTTTT. Protein sequence: CASSLLLGELFF.

The chain uses TRBV10-1 and TRBJ2-3; 14 bases are shared with TRBD2. Germline V lookup: CDR1 WNHNN, CDR2 SYGVQD (reference sequence). The trim removed 2 bases at V and 5 bases at J, leaving 6 bases unmatched. The CDR3 loop spans 17 amino acids. The CDR3 loop reads CASSEGGLAGVGDTQYF. The DNA for the CDR3 is TGCGCCAGCAGTGAGGGGGGACTAGCGGGAGTCGGAGATACGCAGTATTTT.

The chain carries TRBV7-2 and TRBJ2-3; 8 nucleotides line up with TRBD2. This CDR3 region has 15 residues. J lost 4 bases, V lost 5 bases, and 8 bases had no gene match. The germline V gene encodes CDR1 SGHTA and CDR2 FQGNSA. DNA for the CDR3: TGTGCCAGCAGCCCCGCTAGCGGGCGGTCAGATACGCAGTATTTT. It yields the protein CASSPASGRSDTQYF.

This sequence joins TRBV9 and TRBJ2-1, with D maybe TRBD1 (6 bases). Germline V CDR1 and CDR2: SGDLS, YYNGEE. V shed 0 bases and J shed 0 bases, with 10 bases lying between them. The CDR3 is made up of 16 amino acids. CDR3 bases: TGTGCCAGCAGCGTAGAAGGGGGATTCTCCTACAATGAGCAGTTCTTC. It yields the protein CASSVEGGFSYNEQFF. Using reference TRBV9 and TRBJ2-1 for the parts outside the CDR3, the full variable domain is DSGVTQTPKHLITATGQRVTLRCSPRSGDLSVYWYQQSLDQGLQFLIQYYNGEERAKGNILERFSAQQFPDLHSELNLSSLELGDSALYFCASSVEGGFSYNEQFFGPGTRLTVL.

The V and J genes are TRBV2 and TRBJ2-6; TRBD1 aligns across 12 bases. Germline values: CDR1 SNHLY, CDR2 FYNNEI. The CDR3 contains 19 residues. V was pared by 8 bases and J by 4 bases, with 15 bases of the junction left unmatched. CDR3: CASDPTGTGGSEGANVLTF. In DNA, the CDR3 is TGTGCCAGCGACCCCACCGGGACAGGGGGCTCGGAAGGGGCCAACGTCCTGACTTTC. The full variable domain, its missing parts supplied by reference TRBV2 and TRBJ2-6, is EPEVTQTPSHQVTQMGQEVILRCVPISNHLYFYWYRQILGQKVEFLVSFYNNEISEKSEIFDDQFSVERPDGSNFTLKIRSTKLEDSAMYFCASDPTGTGGSEGANVLTFGAGSRLTVL.

The chain employs TRBV30 and TRBJ1-6; 7 positions match TRBD1. The CDR3 runs 14 residues. In germline, CDR1 is GTSNPN, CDR2 SVGIG (reference sequence). Germline trimming cut 3 bases from V and 7 bases from J; bases unmatched to any gene: 6. The CDR3, as DNA: TGTGCCTGGAGAGGGACAGCGAAAAATTCACCCCTCCACTTT. It specifies CAWRGTAKNSPLHF.

V gene TRBV6-6 combines with J gene TRBJ2-7; 13 bases line up with TRBD2. The ends lost 4 bases at V and 10 bases at J; junction bases unmatched: 1. Germline CDR1 and CDR2: MNHNY and SVGAGI (reference sequence). CDR3 length equals 12 residues. CDR3 in DNA: TGTGCCAGCAGTTCGGGACTAGCGGGACAGTACTTC. It yields the protein CASSSGLAGQYF.

This rearrangement joins TRBV28 to TRBJ1-5; 8 bases are shared with TRBD1. Germline assignment: CDR1 MDHEN and CDR2 SYDVKM. CDR3 length equals 16 residues. The V segment lost 4 bases and the J segment 0 bases; nucleotides outside the gene matches: 5. The CDR3 reads CASSYQDRASNQPQHF. The CDR3, as DNA: TGTGCCAGCAGTTACCAGGACAGGGCTAGCAATCAGCCCCAGCATTTT.

A word on this clone: Other DNA sequences in the sample encode the same CDR3. This sequence joins TRBV7-2 and TRBJ1-1, with D uncertain. Germline loops: CDR1 SGHTA, CDR2 FQGNSA. V was clipped by 5 bases and J by 0 bases, with 7 bases between them. This CDR3 region has 13 residues. The CDR3 region has the DNA TGTGCCAGCAGCCTAAGGATGAACACTGAAGCTTTCTTT. This gives the protein CASSLRMNTEAFF.

The chain employs TRBV27 and TRBJ2-3, with 12 bases fitting TRBD2. CDR1 and CDR2 from the germline V gene are MNHEY and SMNVEV (reference sequence). With 5 bases clipped from V and 0 bases from J, the junction kept 18 bases outside the gene matches. The CDR3 is 21 residues long. This chain's CDR3 is CASSLRTPWTSGMTSTDTQYF. In DNA form, the CDR3 reads TGTGCCAGCAGTCTCCGAACTCCGTGGACTAGCGGGATGACTAGCACAGATACGCAGTATTTT.

J is TRBJ1-2 and V is TRBV11-3; 7 bases align to TRBD1. Per germline, CDR1 SGHNT and CDR2 YENEEA. J gave up 5 bases and V 3 bases, and 12 bases lay outside the gene matches. This CDR3 has 16 amino acids. CDR3 in DNA: TGTGCCAGCAGCTTCTTAGGATTAGCAGGGGGTTATGGCTACACCTTC. Translated, it gives CASSFLGLAGGYGYTF.

This chain joins TRBV5-1 and TRBJ2-1, with TRBD2 matching 12 bases. CDR1 and CDR2 (germline): SGHRS, YFSETQ. This CDR3 is built from 16 residues. V shed 0 bases and J 9 bases; nucleotides not matched to a gene: 7. Written as DNA, the CDR3 is TGCGCCAGCAGCTTGGCACTAGCGGGAGGACCGCGTGAGCAGTTCTTC. It is translated as CASSLALAGGPREQFF.

This chain links TRBV28 with TRBJ2-1; a weak D match, TRBD1 (5 bases). This CDR3 has 15 residues. Germline V lookup: CDR1 MDHEN, CDR2 SYDVKM. The V and J ends lost 4 bases and 8 bases respectively, with 18 bases between them. CDR3 sequence: CASSSQGTLHDEQFF. For the CDR3, the DNA is TGTGCCAGCAGTTCCCAGGGTACCCTCCACGATGAGCAGTTCTTC.